Included here is one T cell receptor (beta chain) sequence, with context. Many counts were recorded for this clonotype. No per-base quality is available; no much larger clone lies one base away. Via the germline V gene, CDR1 is LGHNA and CDR2 YSLEER. The cysteine opens and the phenylalanine closes a CDR3 of 16 amino acids. Only the CDR3 portion is preserved as DNA: 48 bases, with reading frame beginning at the first base. V and J are truncated by 1 base and 4 bases respectively, leaving an intervening sequence of 11 bases. The sample's treatment or condition, from its label and the paper: live attenuated yellow fever vaccine strain. PBMCs were isolated from peripheral blood using a standard Ficoll-Paque protocol. For sorted memory subsets, RNA extraction was done with the RNeasy Micro Kit. TCR cDNA was synthesized by 5'RACE template switching, which introduced a universal primer site and unique molecular identifiers. Priming of cDNA synthesis was performed from both the TCR alpha and TCR beta constant segments. Library amplification used two PCR steps, and the second PCR step added sample barcodes and sequencing adapters. Sequencing of libraries was done on Illumina HiSeq 2500 (2x100 bp) or NovaSeq (2x150 bp). The authors' analysis ran thus. Demultiplexing of reads and collapsing into UMI consensus sequences were performed with MIGEC, and V(D)J alignment was carried out with MiXCR. Using edgeR on replicate PBMC samples, clonotypes were called vaccine-responding if FDR was below 0.01 and the log2 fold change was above 5 up to day 15. Bulk clonotypes were assigned CD4 or CD8 identity according to which sequenced CD4 or CD8 repertoire held them at higher abundance. Clonotype frequencies in memory subsets were weighted by FACS-sorted cell numbers to estimate each clone's distribution across memory phenotypes. In TCRdb, the public reads were trimmed at Q25 with fastp and aligned with MiXCR, with productive beta chains retained. Rows are unified per CDR3 protein, each entry keeping the most common DNA and genes. The V and J calls, along with clone size, are taken from TCRdb and not from the paper's own processing. Present in this sample are under 40,000 distinct CDR3 sequences, more than 6.5% of which were seen just once. The ten top clones hold approximately 23% of the sample.

This sample was taken from a study of T cells after yellow fever vaccination (dated by TCRdb to about 2019). At the level of the whole study: Staining for CD3, CD45RA, CCR7 and CD95 was used to sort memory subsets (EM, EMRA, CM and Tscm) on a BD FACS Aria III. Libraries from fractions with low cell numbers were prepared with the SMART-Seq v4 Ultra Low Input RNA kit. Bulk TCR alpha and beta repertoires were sequenced longitudinally to track T-cell clones before and after primary and booster YFV17D yellow fever vaccination. Two healthy male donors, one aged 18 to 29 and one aged 30 to 40 years, were included in the cohort. Blood was drawn at multiple timepoints before and after primary and secondary immunization, with bulk PBMC replicates and cell subsets isolated. Memory subsets were sorted on days 0, 15 and 45 and at 18 months after primary vaccination, and on days 0, 15 and 45 after the 30-year booster. The full study reports these points: Computational filtering was needed because FACS-sorted repertoires could contain abundant contaminating clonotypes from the bulk population. Most clones expanded after primary vaccination were re-detected after the booster (approximately 95% of CD4 and roughly 85% of CD8), suggesting broad memory maintenance. On day 0, almost all vaccine-responding clonotypes were below detection in the sorted memory subsets. A small share of clonotypes occurred in both CD4 and CD8 compartments, likely arising from convergent recombination. The study included only a couple of donors, which limits how far the findings can be generalized. The secondary T-cell response was found to be weaker but faster than the primary response, with a peak reached on day 5 rather than on day 15.

The receptor was derived from a man younger than 35 who received the YFV17D yellow fever vaccine. This chain is built from TRBV4-3 and TRBJ2-6; the D gene is perhaps TRBD2, from 5 matching bases. The specimen was PBMCs, either bulk or a sorted T-cell subset (CD4+, CD8+, memory, or dextramer-sorted; not recorded which), collected on the day of the first yellow fever vaccination. The DNA sequence is given as TGCGCCAGCAGCCAAGTGAGGGAAACAGGGGCCAACGTCCTGACTTTC. Its translation reads: CASSQVRETGANVLTF.